This T cell receptor (beta chain) stems from a study of shared T cell receptors in the human thymus. The J segment lost 1 base and the V segment lost 4 bases, leaving 5 bases of the junction unmatched. The CDR3 sequence is 16 residues long. Germline lookup yields CDR1 SGHRS and CDR2 YFSETQ. Generated by immunoSEQ multiplex PCR, the TCRdb table keeps only in-frame clones and is missing some. The sample holds 450,000 to 650,000 clones, approximately 80% seen once. The same data also went into a second study, on human thymus T cells. That source reports: Immunologically healthy infants in Finland undergoing congenital heart defect surgery were the donors. Thymic tissue was derived from resections collected during corrective heart surgery. Gene usage for V and J segments appeared biased in thymic and blood repertoires. Related research described thymic repertoires that were highly overlapping among unrelated individuals.

The TCR originated in a boy in the first two years of life with a congenital heart defect. The rearrangement uses TRBV5-1 and TRBJ1-4; 9 bases fit TRBD1. Material for sequencing was thymocytes. CDR3 loop: CASSMGQGGTNEKLFF. DNA for the CDR3: TGCGCCAGCAGCATGGGACAGGGAGGAACTAATGAAAAACTGTTTTTT.